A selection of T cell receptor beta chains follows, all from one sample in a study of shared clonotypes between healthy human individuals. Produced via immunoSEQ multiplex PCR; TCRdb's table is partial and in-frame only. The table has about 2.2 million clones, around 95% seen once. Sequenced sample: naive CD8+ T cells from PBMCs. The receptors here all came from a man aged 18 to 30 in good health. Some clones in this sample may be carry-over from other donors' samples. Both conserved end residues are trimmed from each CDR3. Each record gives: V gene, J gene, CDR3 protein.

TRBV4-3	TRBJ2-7	SSSPGTGSYEQY
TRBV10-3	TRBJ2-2	AISWTGVNTGELF
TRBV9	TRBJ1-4	ASSPASVANEKLF
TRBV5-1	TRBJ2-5	ASSLAVNRGLAQETQY
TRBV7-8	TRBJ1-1	ASSAGFPMAF
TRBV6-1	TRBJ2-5	ASTLEIVETQY
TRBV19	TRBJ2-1	ASSILAGGNEQF
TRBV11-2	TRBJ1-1	ASTQGPEAF
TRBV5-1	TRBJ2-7	ASSTGGIEQY
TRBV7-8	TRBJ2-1	ASSPRAGSKFRGEQF
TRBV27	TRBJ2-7	ASSFGVYYEQY